This entry lists 22 T cell receptor beta chains sequenced from one sample in a study of T cell changes during pregnancy in multiple sclerosis. The assay was immunoSEQ multiplex PCR, and TCRdb's table has in-frame clones only and misses some. Counted here are more than 35,000 clones, more than 75% occurring once; the ten biggest clones make up about 0.5%. Sequencing used CD4+ T cells from peripheral blood mononuclear cells, obtained in the first trimester of pregnancy. These receptors were obtained from a female donor with multiple sclerosis, enrolled in a pregnancy study.

In its sample, this clone was seen a few times. V gene TRBV18 combines with J gene TRBJ1-5; no reliable D call. Germline lookup yields CDR1 KGHSH and CDR2 LQKENI. CDR3 length: 13 amino acids. Trimming shortened V by 6 bases and J by 7 bases, and 13 bases separated the two germline ends. CDR3 region: CASSPQEDQPQHF. For the CDR3, the DNA is TGTGCCAGCTCTCCCCAGGAAGACCAGCCCCAGCATTTT.

The rearrangement uses TRBV9 and TRBJ2-4; TRBD2 matches 7 bases. J gave up 7 bases and V 0 bases, and 10 bases lay outside the gene matches. The CDR3 is made up of 16 amino acids. In germline, CDR1 is SGDLS, CDR2 YYNGEE. The CDR3 here is CASSVGEGMGNNIQYF. The DNA of the CDR3 is TGTGCCAGCAGCGTAGGGGAGGGAATGGGAAACAACATTCAGTACTTC.

The J gene is TRBJ1-4, the V gene TRBV6-1; D possibly corresponds to TRBD1 (6 bases). This CDR3 spans 14 amino acids. Germline V lookup: CDR1 MNHNS, CDR2 SASEGT. V shed 6 bases and J shed 3 bases, with 11 bases lying between them. This chain's CDR3 is CASRTDRANEKLFF. The CDR3 DNA is TGTGCCAGCAGAACGGACAGAGCTAATGAAAAACTGTTTTTT.

In this sample, this clone is medium-sized (0.01 to 0.1%). The chain recombines TRBV5-4 with TRBJ2-7, with 9 positions matching TRBD2. This CDR3 has 16 residues. CDR1 and CDR2 (germline): SGHNT, YYREEE (reference sequence). V lost 4 bases to trimming and J lost 5 bases; unmatched junction nucleotides: 13. The CDR3 bases are TGTGCCAGCAGCCCAAAAGGGCTAGCGGGACCCCACGAGCAGTACTTC. Amino acid sequence: CASSPKGLAGPHEQYF.

This chain connects TRBV28 to TRBJ1-2, with D uncertain. V lost 3 bases to trimming and J lost 5 bases, with 4 bases between them. This CDR3 is built from 11 residues. The V gene's germline CDR1 is MDHEN and CDR2 SYDVKM. The DNA for the CDR3 is TGTGCCAGCAGTTTCCCTTATGGCTACACCTTC. It is translated as CASSFPYGYTF.

This rearrangement joins TRBV30 to TRBJ2-5, with 9 bases aligning to TRBD2. Germline V gives CDR1 GTSNPN, CDR2 SVGIG (reference sequence). V was clipped by 0 bases and J by 4 bases; unmatched bases: 6. The CDR3 runs 15 residues. The CDR3 loop is CAWSVIAGAGETQYF. DNA of the CDR3: TGTGCCTGGAGTGTAATAGCGGGGGCGGGAGAGACCCAGTACTTC.

The chain carries TRBV27 and TRBJ2-1; 8 bases line up with TRBD2. This CDR3 has 17 residues. J gave up 3 bases and V 2 bases, and 9 bases lay outside the gene matches. Germline loops: CDR1 MNHEY, CDR2 SMNVEV (reference sequence). Here the CDR3 reads CASSLAVGGRRYNEQFF. The CDR3 DNA reads as TGTGCCAGCAGTTTAGCCGTCGGCGGGAGGCGCTACAATGAGCAGTTCTTC.

The chain links TRBV10-1 to TRBJ2-7, with TRBD2 matching over 10 bases. CDR1 is WNHNN and CDR2 is SYGVQD in the germline V gene (reference sequence). The CDR3 is made up of 15 amino acids. V lost 4 bases and J lost 7; bases outside the gene matches: 10. As DNA, the CDR3 is TGCGCCAGCAGTGTCGGAGGGACTAGCGTTCGGGAGCAGTACTTC. It codes for CASSVGGTSVREQYF.

This chain connects TRBV5-1 to TRBJ1-4; 7 bases are a match to TRBD1. Germline values: CDR1 SGHRS, CDR2 YFSETQ. With 1 base clipped from V and 8 bases from J, the junction kept 5 bases outside the gene matches. This CDR3 comprises 14 residues. The CDR3 reads CASSLRQGGEKLFF. CDR3 sequence (DNA): TGCGCCAGCAGCTTGAGACAGGGTGGGGAAAAACTGTTTTTT.

This chain uses TRBV19 with TRBJ1-6; a possible D gene is TRBD1 (6 bases). Germline CDR1 is LNHDA and CDR2 is SQIVND (reference sequence). With 7 bases removed from V and 8 bases from J, the gap between germline ends came to 18 bases. This CDR3 is 15 amino acids long. The CDR3 DNA reads TGTGCCAGTACCCCGGGACATACGTCGCATTCACCCCTCCACTTT. Translated, it gives CASTPGHTSHSPLHF.

In the case of this clone: The sample has other DNA sequences that encode this CDR3 too. This sequence joins TRBV10-3 and TRBJ2-7, with a possible D match to TRBD1 (6 bases). This CDR3 has 11 residues. Germline loops: CDR1 ENHRY, CDR2 SYGVKD. Trimming left V 10 bases short and J 5 bases short, with 12 bases between. The CDR3 protein is CATETGNEQYF. CDR3 bases: TGTGCCACAGAAACAGGGAACGAGCAGTACTTC.

DNA of the CDR3: TGTGCCAGCAGCGCTTGGACAGGCATGAACACTGAAGCTTTCTTT. Its protein is CASSAWTGMNTEAFF. The chain uses TRBV7-8 and TRBJ1-1, with TRBD1 matching 7 bases. The length of the CDR3 is 15 residues. V lost 5 bases to trimming and J lost 0 bases; unmatched junction nucleotides: 6. Germline CDR1 and CDR2: SGHVS and FQNEAQ.

This sequence joins TRBV6-1 and TRBJ2-2; 8 bases line up with TRBD2. The ends lost 11 bases at V and 5 bases at J; junction bases unmatched: 10. This CDR3 has 14 residues. Germline values: CDR1 MNHNS, CDR2 SASEGT. CDR3 residues: CAGGGGLSTGELFF. The CDR3 DNA follows: TGTGCCGGGGGCGGGGGGCTGAGTACCGGGGAGCTGTTTTTT.

This clone showed up just once. This sequence joins TRBV2 and TRBJ1-6; TRBD1 is a possible D gene (6 bases). This CDR3 comprises 14 residues. Per germline, CDR1 SNHLY and CDR2 FYNNEI. The ends were cut back, 10 bases at V and 6 bases at J, with 16 bases in the middle. CDR3 in amino acids: CATKAGTTNSPLHF. The CDR3 DNA reads as TGTGCCACCAAGGCCGGGACAACTAATTCACCCCTCCACTTT.

This clone ranks as medium-sized. This chain links TRBV6-4 with TRBJ2-2; 7 bases match TRBD1. With V trimmed by 7 bases and J by 4 bases, 6 bases remained unmatched. The CDR3 consists of 14 residues. Germline CDR1 MRHNA, CDR2 SNTAGT. The CDR3 nucleotides read TGTGCCAGCACTTACGACAGGGCCACCGGGGAGCTGTTTTTT. Translated: CASTYDRATGELFF.

The rearrangement links TRBV7-9 to TRBJ2-1; no firm D call. This CDR3 is built from 13 residues. CDR1 and CDR2 (germline): SEHNR, FQNEAQ (reference sequence). Trimming removed 2 bases at V and 5 bases at J, with 7 bases between. CDR3 sequence (DNA): TGTGCCAGCAGCTTAACCCAGGACAATGAGCAGTTCTTC. Protein: CASSLTQDNEQFF.

V usage is TRBV28 and J usage is TRBJ2-7; 8 nucleotides align to TRBD1. This CDR3 has 16 residues. The V gene's germline CDR1 is MDHEN and CDR2 SYDVKM. V dropped 3 bases and J dropped 3; count of bases not matched to a gene: 10. CDR3 region: CASSFQRTGSSYEQYF. The CDR3 DNA reads as TGTGCCAGCAGTTTCCAGAGGACAGGGTCCAGCTACGAGCAGTACTTC.

This clone has more than one count but fewer than ten. The rearrangement joins TRBV2 to TRBJ1-5; TRBD1 matches 8 bases. The CDR3 extends over 15 amino acids. CDR1 is SNHLY, CDR2 FYNNEI, per germline. V lost 4 bases to trimming and J lost 1 base; unmatched junction nucleotides: 3. The CDR3 region has the DNA TGTGCCAGCAGTGGGGACAGGAGGAGCAATCAGCCCCAGCATTTT. Translating it yields CASSGDRRSNQPQHF.

As to this clone: The junction and the germline gene differ at one end; a read error may be behind it. CDR3 sequence: CASSLWGTGLGNQPQHF. The CDR3 DNA sequence: TGTGCCAGCAGTCTATGGGGTACAGGGTTGGGCAATCAGCCCCAGCATTTT. V and J are TRBV28 and TRBJ1-5, with D maybe TRBD1 (6 bases). The CDR3 runs 17 residues. CDR1 MDHEN and CDR2 SYDVKM come from the germline V gene.

V gene TRBV19 combines with J gene TRBJ1-6; D perhaps matches TRBD1 (5 bases). The CDR3 spans 15 residues. The germline CDR1 and CDR2 sequences are LNHDA and SQIVND (reference sequence). Deletions cut 3 bases from V and 7 bases from J, with 13 bases between. CDR3 DNA: TGTGCCAGTAGTATTTGGGGGGAAGGGAATTCACCCCTCCACTTT. Protein: CASSIWGEGNSPLHF. Together with reference TRBV19 and TRBJ1-6, the CDR3 gives the full variable domain: DGGITQSPKYLFRKEGQNVTLSCEQNLNHDAMYWYRQDPGQGLRLIYYSQIVNDFQKGDIAEGYSVSREKKESFPLTVTSAQKNPTAFYLCASSIWGEGNSPLHFGNGTRLTVT.

This clone was recorded once. The rearrangement uses TRBV7-8 and TRBJ1-2; D might be TRBD1 (5 bases). The CDR3 has 14 residues. CDR1 and CDR2 (germline): SGHVS, FQNEAQ. V dropped 10 bases and J dropped 0 bases, with 15 bases sitting between them. In nucleotides, the CDR3 is TGTGCCATCCTGGAGGGGTTCCCTAACTATGGCTACACCTTC. Protein: CAILEGFPNYGYTF.

The J gene is TRBJ2-3, the V gene TRBV9; 13 nucleotides match TRBD2. V shed 3 bases, J shed 5 bases, and the junction held 3 bases outside the gene matches. The CDR3 extends over 15 amino acids. The germline CDR1 and CDR2 sequences are SGDLS and YYNGEE. The CDR3 coding sequence is TGTGCCAGCAGCGCCAGGACTAGCGGGGGAGATACGCAGTATTTT. This gives the protein CASSARTSGGDTQYF.